A selection of T cell receptor beta chains follows, all from one sample in a study of untreated major depressive disorder. Clones were read by immunoSEQ multiplex PCR, and TCRdb kept only the in-frame ones, dropping some. The repertoire consists of about 13,000 clones, with approximately 91% occurring once and the leading ten covering about 0.86%. The sequenced sample consisted of CD4+ T cells from PBMCs. These receptors all come from a young man with major depressive disorder. Each CDR3 is given with its conserved first and last residue. The D gene is left open where the match is weak. Clone size appears in some rows only: once, few, many, or a class for an expanded clone.

.,TRBV18,.,TRBJ1-2,CASSPGRSANYGYTF,TGTGCCAGCTCACCGGGGCGATCTGCTAACTATGGCTACACCTTC
TRBD2,TRBV2,.,TRBJ2-7,CAIAGGYEQYF,TGTGCCATCGCGGGGGGCTACGAGCAGTACTTC
.,TRBV4-1,.,TRBJ1-2,CASSKTGVLERGYTF,TGCGCCAGCAGCAAGACGGGCGTACTTGAACGTGGCTACACCTTC
TRBD2,TRBV6-4,once,TRBJ2-3,CASSDSRGGTDTQYF,TGTGCCAGCAGTGACTCGCGGGGGGGCACAGATACGCAGTATTTT
.,TRBV15,.,TRBJ2-7,CATSRDLQGRGEQYF,TGTGCCACCAGCAGAGATCTCCAGGGAAGGGGCGAGCAGTACTTC
.,TRBV5-1,few,TRBJ2-3,CASSRGLSTDTQYF,TGCGCCAGCAGCCGGGGGTTAAGCACAGATACGCAGTATTTT
TRBD1,TRBV15,.,TRBJ2-1,CATSGHRRGQYNEQFF,TGTGCCACCAGCGGTCATAGAAGGGGACAGTACAATGAGCAGTTCTTC
.,TRBV6-1,.,TRBJ2-7,CASRRTGAYEQYF,TGTGCCAGCCGTAGGACCGGGGCCTACGAGCAGTACTTC
.,TRBV6-6,.,TRBJ2-7,CASSYSRGHYEQYF,TGTGCCAGCAGTTACTCGCGGGGGCACTACGAGCAGTACTTC
.,TRBV27,.,TRBJ2-1,CASSPTLRQGKFF,TGTGCCAGCAGCCCCACCCTAAGGCAGGGGAAGTTCTTC
.,TRBV7-3,once,TRBJ2-2,CASSLTANTGELFF,TGTGCCAGCAGCTTGACAGCGAACACCGGGGAGCTGTTTTTT
.,TRBV9,.,TRBJ2-1,CASSVRGIQGYNEQFF,TGTGCCAGCAGCGTAAGGGGAATACAGGGTTACAATGAGCAGTTCTTC
TRBD1,TRBV30,.,TRBJ1-3,CAWSVKGAYGNTIYF,TGTGCCTGGAGTGTAAAGGGGGCGTATGGAAACACCATATATTTT
TRBD1,TRBV6-1,.,TRBJ2-5,CASDRGIEKTQYF,TGTGCCAGCGACAGGGGCATCGAGAAGACCCAGTACTTC
.,TRBV19,.,TRBJ1-6,CASSIGGPAGPLHF,TGTGCCAGTAGTATAGGTGGACCTGCCGGTCCCCTCCACTTT
.,TRBV6-5,.,TRBJ1-1,CASRPSPGLTEAFF,TGTGCCAGCAGGCCCTCCCCCGGGCTTACTGAAGCTTTCTTT
.,TRBV11-2,.,TRBJ2-5,CASSLGYQETQYF,TGTGCCAGCAGCTTAGGGTACCAAGAGACCCAGTACTTC
.,TRBV6-5,.,TRBJ1-6,CASSARGRDSPLHF,TGTGCCAGCAGTGCTCGGGGGCGGGATTCACCCCTCCACTTT
.,TRBV28,.,TRBJ1-1,CASSSPAGVNTEAFF,TGTGCCAGCAGTTCTCCGGCAGGCGTGAACACTGAAGCTTTCTTT
.,TRBV7-8,.,TRBJ2-7,CASSWGRVGKPETHEQYF,TGTGCCAGCAGCTGGGGGCGGGTCGGGAAGCCCGAGACTCACGAGCAGTACTTC
.,TRBV6-5,.,TRBJ1-3,CASSREDPSGNTIYF,TGTGCCAGCAGTCGGGAGGATCCTTCTGGAAACACCATATATTTT
TRBD2,TRBV6-5,.,TRBJ2-5,CASSYFTSGTQTQYF,TGTGCCAGCAGTTACTTCACTAGCGGTACCCAGACCCAGTACTTC
.,TRBV28,.,TRBJ2-7,CASSRPRGATYEQYF,TGTGCCAGCAGCCGCCCCCGAGGGGCCACCTACGAGCAGTACTTC
.,TRBV2,.,TRBJ2-5,CASRLGAQVQTQYF,TGTGCCAGCAGGCTCGGGGCCCAGGTGCAGACCCAGTACTTC
.,TRBV6-1,.,TRBJ1-3,CASSERYPGAGNTIYF,TGTGCCAGCAGTGAAAGGTACCCGGGCGCTGGAAACACCATATATTTT
.,TRBV4-1,.,TRBJ2-1,CASSQVARGTYNEQFF,TGCGCCAGCAGCCAAGTCGCACGGGGGACCTACAATGAGCAGTTCTTC
.,TRBV6-6,.,TRBJ2-7,CASSYAGTHTYEQYF,TGTGCCAGCAGTTACGCAGGGACCCATACCTACGAGCAGTACTTC
TRBD2,TRBV14,.,TRBJ2-1,CASSRGLAGQQFF,TGTGCCAGCAGCCGGGGACTAGCGGGGCAACAGTTCTTC
TRBD1,TRBV7-8,.,TRBJ2-7,CASSLDRNYEQYF,TGTGCCAGCAGCTTGGACAGGAACTACGAGCAGTACTTC
.,TRBV23-1,.,TRBJ1-3,CASSRVKKAGNTIYF,TGCGCCAGCAGTCGAGTCAAAAAGGCTGGAAACACCATATATTTT
.,TRBV30,.,TRBJ1-5,CAWRGPGDQPQHF,TGTGCCTGGAGGGGTCCTGGGGATCAGCCCCAGCATTTT
.,TRBV6-1,.,TRBJ1-6,CASSEAVRDNSPLHF,TGTGCCAGCAGTGAAGCCGTCAGGGATAATTCACCCCTCCACTTT
.,TRBV5-1,.,TRBJ2-7,CASSYGRTPPYEQYF,TGCGCCAGCAGCTACGGCCGGACGCCGCCCTACGAGCAGTACTTC
.,TRBV29-1,.,TRBJ2-7,CSVVWAGIYEQYF,TGCAGCGTTGTGTGGGCAGGGATCTACGAGCAGTACTTC
.,TRBV6-1,.,TRBJ1-5,CASSAKGIGNQPQHF,TGTGCCAGCAGTGCGAAAGGGATAGGAAATCAGCCCCAGCATTTT
TRBD1,TRBV7-8,.,TRBJ2-4,CASRVGTGGKEYF,TGTGCCAGCAGGGTGGGCACAGGGGGAAAAGAGTACTTC
.,TRBV11-2,once,TRBJ2-1,CASSLGQVSYNEQFF,TGTGCCAGCAGCTTAGGGCAGGTTTCCTACAATGAGCAGTTCTTC
TRBD2,TRBV5-8,.,TRBJ2-3,CASSTIRTSGGFDTQYF,TGTGCCAGCAGCACCATCAGGACTAGCGGGGGATTCGATACGCAGTATTTT
.,TRBV18,.,TRBJ1-5,CASSPTTWQPQHF,TGTGCCAGCTCACCGACTACCTGGCAGCCCCAGCATTTT
.,TRBV5-1,.,TRBJ1-3,CASSLGPLSGNTIYF,TGCGCCAGCAGCTTGGGACCTCTCTCTGGAAACACCATATATTTT
.,TRBV11-3,.,TRBJ2-7,CASSRALLVGYEQYF,TGTGCCAGCAGCCGGGCTCTCCTGGTTGGGTACGAGCAGTACTTC
TRBD2,TRBV2,.,TRBJ2-2,CASRGTRTGELFF,TGTGCCAGCAGGGGGACTAGGACCGGGGAGCTGTTTTTT